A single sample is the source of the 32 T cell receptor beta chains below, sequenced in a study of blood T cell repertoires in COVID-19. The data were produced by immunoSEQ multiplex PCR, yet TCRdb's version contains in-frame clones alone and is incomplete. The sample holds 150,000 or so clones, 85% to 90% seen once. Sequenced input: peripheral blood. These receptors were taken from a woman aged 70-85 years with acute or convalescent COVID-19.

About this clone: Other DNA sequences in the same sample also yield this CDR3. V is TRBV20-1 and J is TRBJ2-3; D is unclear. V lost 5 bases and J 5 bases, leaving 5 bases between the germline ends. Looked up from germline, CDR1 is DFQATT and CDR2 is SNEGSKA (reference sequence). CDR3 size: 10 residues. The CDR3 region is CSASRDTQYF. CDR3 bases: TGCAGTGCTTCCCGAGATACGCAGTATTTT.

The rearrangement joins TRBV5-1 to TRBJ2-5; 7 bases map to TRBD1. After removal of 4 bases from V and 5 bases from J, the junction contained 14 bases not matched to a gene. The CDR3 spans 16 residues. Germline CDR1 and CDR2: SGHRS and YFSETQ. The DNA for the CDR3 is TGCGCCAGCAGCCTATCAGGGGTACAGGGACAGGAGACCCAGTACTTC. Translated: CASSLSGVQGQETQYF.

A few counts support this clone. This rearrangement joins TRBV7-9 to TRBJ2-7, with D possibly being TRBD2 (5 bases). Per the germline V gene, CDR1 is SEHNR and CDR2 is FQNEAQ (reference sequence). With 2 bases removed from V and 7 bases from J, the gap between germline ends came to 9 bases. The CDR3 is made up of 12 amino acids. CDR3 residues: CASSLISGEQYF. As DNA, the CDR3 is TGTGCCAGCAGCTTAATCTCGGGGGAGCAGTACTTC.

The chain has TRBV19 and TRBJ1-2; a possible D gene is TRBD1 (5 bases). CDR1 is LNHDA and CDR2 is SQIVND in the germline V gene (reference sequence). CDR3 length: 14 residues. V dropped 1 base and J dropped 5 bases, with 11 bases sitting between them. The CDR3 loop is CASSIVRTNYGYTF. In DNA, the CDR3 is TGTGCCAGTAGTATAGTACGGACAAATTATGGCTACACCTTC.

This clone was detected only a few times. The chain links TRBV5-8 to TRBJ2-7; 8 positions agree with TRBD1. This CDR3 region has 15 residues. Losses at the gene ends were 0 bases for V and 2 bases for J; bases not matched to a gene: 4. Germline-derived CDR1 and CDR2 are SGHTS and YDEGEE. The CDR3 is CASSLGDRTTYEQYF. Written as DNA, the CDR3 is TGTGCCAGCAGCTTGGGGGACAGGACGACCTACGAGCAGTACTTC. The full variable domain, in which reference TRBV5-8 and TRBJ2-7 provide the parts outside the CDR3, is EAGVTQSPTHLIKTRGQQATLRCSPISGHTSVYWYQQALGLGLQFLLWYDEGEERNRGNFPPRFSGRQFPNYSSELNVNALELEDSALYLCASSLGDRTTYEQYFGPGTRLTVT.

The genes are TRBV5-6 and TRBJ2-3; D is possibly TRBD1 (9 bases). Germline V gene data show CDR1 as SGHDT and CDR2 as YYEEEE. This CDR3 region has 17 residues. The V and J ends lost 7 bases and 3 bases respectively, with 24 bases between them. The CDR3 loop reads CASQTSVQGARTDTQYF. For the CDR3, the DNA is TGTGCCAGCCAGACTAGCGTACAGGGGGCGCGGACAGATACGCAGTATTTT. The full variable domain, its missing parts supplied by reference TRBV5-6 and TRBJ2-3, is DAGVTQSPTHLIKTRGQQVTLRCSPKSGHDTVSWYQQALGQGPQFIFQYYEEEERQRGNFPDRFSGHQFPNYSSELNVNALLLGDSALYLCASQTSVQGARTDTQYFGPGTRLTVL.

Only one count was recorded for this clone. CDR3 nucleotide sequence: TGTGCCAGCAGTTCACCCCAGGGCAGGGGGGTAGCTGGGGCCAACGTCCTGACTTTC. Translating gives CASSSPQGRGVAGANVLTF. The chain links TRBV27 to TRBJ2-6; a weak D match, TRBD1 (7 bases). CDR3 length: 19 residues. The germline V gene encodes CDR1 MNHEY and CDR2 SMNVEV (reference sequence). With 4 bases removed from V and 2 bases from J, the gap between germline ends came to 21 bases.

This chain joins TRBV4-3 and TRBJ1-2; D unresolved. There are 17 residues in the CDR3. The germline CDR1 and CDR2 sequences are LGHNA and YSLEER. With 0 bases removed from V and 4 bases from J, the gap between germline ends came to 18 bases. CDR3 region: CASSQEWAGRSPYGYTF. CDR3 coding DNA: TGCGCCAGCAGCCAAGAGTGGGCGGGGAGATCCCCCTATGGCTACACCTTC.

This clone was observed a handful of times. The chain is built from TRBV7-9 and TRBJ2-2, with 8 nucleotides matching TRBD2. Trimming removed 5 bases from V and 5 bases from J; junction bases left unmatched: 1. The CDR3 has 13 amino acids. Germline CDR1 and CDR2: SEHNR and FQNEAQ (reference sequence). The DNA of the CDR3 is TGTGCCAGCAGCCCTAGCGGGACCGGGGAGCTGTTTTTT. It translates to CASSPSGTGELFF. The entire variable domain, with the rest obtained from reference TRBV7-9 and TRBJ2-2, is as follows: DTGVSQNPRHKITKRGQNVTFRCDPISEHNRLYWYRQTLGQGPEFLTYFQNEAQLEKSRLLSDRFSAERPKGSFSTLEIQRTEQGDSAMYLCASSPSGTGELFFGEGSRLTVL.

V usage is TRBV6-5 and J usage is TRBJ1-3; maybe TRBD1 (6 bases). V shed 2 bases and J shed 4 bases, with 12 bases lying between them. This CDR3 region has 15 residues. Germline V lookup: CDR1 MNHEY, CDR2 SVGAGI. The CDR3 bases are TGTGCCAGCAGTTACCAAGGGGGATTCGGAAACACCATATATTTT. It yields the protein CASSYQGGFGNTIYF.

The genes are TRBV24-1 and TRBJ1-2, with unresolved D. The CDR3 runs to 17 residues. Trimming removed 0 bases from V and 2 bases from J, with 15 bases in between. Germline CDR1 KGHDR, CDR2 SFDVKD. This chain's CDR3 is CATSDLEQSLGNYGYTF. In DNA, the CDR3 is TGTGCCACCAGTGATTTGGAGCAGTCCCTAGGCAACTATGGCTACACCTTC.

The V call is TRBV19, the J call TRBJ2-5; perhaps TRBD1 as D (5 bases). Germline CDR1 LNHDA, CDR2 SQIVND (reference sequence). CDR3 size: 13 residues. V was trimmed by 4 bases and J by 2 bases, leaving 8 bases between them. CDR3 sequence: CASSTGIQETQYF. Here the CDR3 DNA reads TGTGCCAGTAGTACAGGGATTCAAGAGACCCAGTACTTC.

CDR3 nucleotides: TGTGCCAGCAGCTTAGACGGAGGGTATGAGCAGTTCTTC. This translates into CASSLDGGYEQFF. The rearrangement links TRBV7-2 to TRBJ2-1; a possible D gene is TRBD2 (6 bases). V was cut by 1 base and J by 8 bases, with 9 bases left in between. This CDR3 has 13 residues. The germline V gene has CDR1 SGHTA and CDR2 FQGNSA.

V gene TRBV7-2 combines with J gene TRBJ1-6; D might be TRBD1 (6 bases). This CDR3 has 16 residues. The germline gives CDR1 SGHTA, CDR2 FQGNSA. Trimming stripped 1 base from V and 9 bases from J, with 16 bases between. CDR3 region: CASSLGRGRGGSPLHF. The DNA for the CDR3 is TGTGCCAGCAGCTTAGGCCGCGGCAGGGGCGGTTCACCCCTCCACTTT.

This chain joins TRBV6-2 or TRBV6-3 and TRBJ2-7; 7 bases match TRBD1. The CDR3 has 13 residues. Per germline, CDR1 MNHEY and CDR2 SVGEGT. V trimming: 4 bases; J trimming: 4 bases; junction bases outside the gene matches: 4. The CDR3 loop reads CASSSPQGYEQYF. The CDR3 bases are TGTGCCAGCAGTTCACCACAGGGGTACGAGCAGTACTTC.

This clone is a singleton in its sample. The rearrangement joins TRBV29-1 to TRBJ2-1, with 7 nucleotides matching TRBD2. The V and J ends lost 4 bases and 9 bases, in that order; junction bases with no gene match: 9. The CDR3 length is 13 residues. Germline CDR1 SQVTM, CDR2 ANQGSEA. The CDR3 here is CSVGSSTGGEQFF. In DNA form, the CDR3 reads TGCAGCGTTGGGTCTAGCACGGGGGGTGAGCAGTTCTTC.

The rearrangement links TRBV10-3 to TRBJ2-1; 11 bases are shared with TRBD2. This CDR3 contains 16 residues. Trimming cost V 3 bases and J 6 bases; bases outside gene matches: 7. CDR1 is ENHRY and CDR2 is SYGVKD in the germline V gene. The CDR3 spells CAISDSSGGTGNEQFF. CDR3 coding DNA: TGTGCCATCAGTGACTCTAGCGGGGGGACTGGCAATGAGCAGTTCTTC.

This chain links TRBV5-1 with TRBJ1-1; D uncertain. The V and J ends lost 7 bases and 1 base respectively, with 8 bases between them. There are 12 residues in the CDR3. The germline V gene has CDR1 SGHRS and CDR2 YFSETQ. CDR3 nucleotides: TGCGCCAGCCGACTGGGGAACACTGAAGCTTTCTTT. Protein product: CASRLGNTEAFF.

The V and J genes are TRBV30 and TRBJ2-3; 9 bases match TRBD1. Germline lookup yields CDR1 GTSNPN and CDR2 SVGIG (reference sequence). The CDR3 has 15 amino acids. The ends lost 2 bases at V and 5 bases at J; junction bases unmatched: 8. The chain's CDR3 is CAWSPTGQGIDTQYF. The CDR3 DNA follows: TGTGCCTGGAGTCCTACAGGACAGGGGATAGATACGCAGTATTTT.

The CDR3: CASSTRDRGFRNEKLFF. The CDR3 region has the DNA TGTGCCAGCAGTACCCGGGACAGGGGGTTCCGAAATGAAAAACTGTTTTTT. This chain links TRBV28 with TRBJ1-4, with 11 bases matching TRBD1. The CDR3 has 17 amino acids. Looked up from germline, CDR1 is MDHEN and CDR2 is SYDVKM. The V and J ends lost 5 bases and 5 bases, in that order; junction bases with no gene match: 10.

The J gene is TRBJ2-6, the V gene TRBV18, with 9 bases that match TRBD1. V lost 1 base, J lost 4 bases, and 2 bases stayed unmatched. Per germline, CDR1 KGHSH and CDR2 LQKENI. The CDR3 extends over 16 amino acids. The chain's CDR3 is CASSPRTGAGANVLTF. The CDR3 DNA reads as TGTGCCAGCTCACCACGGACAGGGGCCGGGGCCAACGTCCTGACTTTC.

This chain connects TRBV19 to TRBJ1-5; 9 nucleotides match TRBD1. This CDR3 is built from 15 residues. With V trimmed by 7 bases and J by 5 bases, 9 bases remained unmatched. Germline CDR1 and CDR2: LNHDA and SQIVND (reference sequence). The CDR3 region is CASIKTGGKDQPQHF. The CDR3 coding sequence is TGTGCCAGTATTAAAACAGGGGGCAAGGATCAGCCCCAGCATTTT.

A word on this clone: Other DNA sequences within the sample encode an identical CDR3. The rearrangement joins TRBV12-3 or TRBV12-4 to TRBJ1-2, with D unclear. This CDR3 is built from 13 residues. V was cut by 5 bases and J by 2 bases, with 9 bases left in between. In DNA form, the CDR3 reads TGTGCCAGCAGTCTCGGGTCCAACTATGGCTACACCTTC. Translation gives CASSLGSNYGYTF.

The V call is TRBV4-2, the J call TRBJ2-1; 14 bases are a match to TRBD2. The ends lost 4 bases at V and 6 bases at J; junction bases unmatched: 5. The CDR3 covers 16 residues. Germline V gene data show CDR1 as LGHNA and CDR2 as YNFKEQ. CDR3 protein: CASSPETSGRGNEQFF. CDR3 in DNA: TGTGCCAGCAGCCCTGAGACTAGCGGGAGGGGCAATGAGCAGTTCTTC.

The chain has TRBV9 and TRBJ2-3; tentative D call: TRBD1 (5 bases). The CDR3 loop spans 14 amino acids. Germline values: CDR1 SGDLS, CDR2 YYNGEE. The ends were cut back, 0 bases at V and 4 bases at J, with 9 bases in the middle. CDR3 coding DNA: TGTGCCAGCAGCGTAGCCTGGGGCTCAGATACGCAGTATTTT. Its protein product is CASSVAWGSDTQYF. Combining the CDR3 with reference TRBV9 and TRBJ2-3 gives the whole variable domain DSGVTQTPKHLITATGQRVTLRCSPRSGDLSVYWYQQSLDQGLQFLIQYYNGEERAKGNILERFSAQQFPDLHSELNLSSLELGDSALYFCASSVAWGSDTQYFGPGTRLTVL.

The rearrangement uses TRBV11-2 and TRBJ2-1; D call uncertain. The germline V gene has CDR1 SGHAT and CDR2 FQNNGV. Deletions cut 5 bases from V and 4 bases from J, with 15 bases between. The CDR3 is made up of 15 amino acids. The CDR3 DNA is TGTGCCAGCAGCCCCCCATCGAGTGTTTACAATGAGCAGTTCTTC. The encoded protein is CASSPPSSVYNEQFF.

Written as DNA, the CDR3 is TGTGCCAGCAGCTTAGCGCCGGGGGAGTGGGGTGAGCAGTTCTTC. Translating it yields CASSLAPGEWGEQFF. V usage is TRBV7-9 and J usage is TRBJ2-1; possibly TRBD2 for D (6 bases). Per the germline V gene, CDR1 is SEHNR and CDR2 is FQNEAQ (reference sequence). V was clipped by 0 bases and J by 9 bases, with 15 bases between them. The CDR3 extends over 15 amino acids.

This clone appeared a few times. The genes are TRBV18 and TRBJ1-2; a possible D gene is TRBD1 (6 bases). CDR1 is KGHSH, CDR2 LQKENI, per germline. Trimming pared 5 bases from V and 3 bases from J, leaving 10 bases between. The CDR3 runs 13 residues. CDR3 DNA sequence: TGTGCCAGCTCATCACAGGGAGACTATGGCTACACCTTC. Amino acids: CASSSQGDYGYTF.

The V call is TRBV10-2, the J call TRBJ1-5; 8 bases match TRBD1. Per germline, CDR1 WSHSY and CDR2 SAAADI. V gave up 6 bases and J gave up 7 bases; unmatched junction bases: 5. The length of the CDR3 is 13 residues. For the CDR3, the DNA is TGCGCCAGCAGCCAACAGGGGGAACAGCCCCAGCATTTT. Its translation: CASSQQGEQPQHF.

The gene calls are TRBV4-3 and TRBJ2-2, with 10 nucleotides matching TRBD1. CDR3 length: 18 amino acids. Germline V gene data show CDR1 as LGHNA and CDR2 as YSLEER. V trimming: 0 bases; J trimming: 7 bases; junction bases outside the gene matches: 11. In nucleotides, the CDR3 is TGCGCCAGCAGCCAAGATTTAGGGACAGGGGAGCGGAGCGGGGAGCTGTTTTTT. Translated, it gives CASSQDLGTGERSGELFF.

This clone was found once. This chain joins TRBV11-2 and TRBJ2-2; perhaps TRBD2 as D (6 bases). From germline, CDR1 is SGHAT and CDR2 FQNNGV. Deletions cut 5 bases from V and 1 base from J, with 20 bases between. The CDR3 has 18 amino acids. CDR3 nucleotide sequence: TGTGCCAGCAGCCCGATCTCCGGGAGTAAAAGGAACACCGGGGAGCTGTTTTTT. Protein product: CASSPISGSKRNTGELFF.

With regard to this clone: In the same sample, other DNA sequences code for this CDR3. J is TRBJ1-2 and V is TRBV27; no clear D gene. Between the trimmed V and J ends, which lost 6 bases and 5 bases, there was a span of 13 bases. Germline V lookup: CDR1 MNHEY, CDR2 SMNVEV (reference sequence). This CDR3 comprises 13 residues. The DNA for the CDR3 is TGTGCCAGCAGCTTGGCGGGAAGGTATGGCTACACCTTC. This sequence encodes CASSLAGRYGYTF.